Sequencing of this T cell receptor beta chain was carried out in a study of CD8+ T cells in alopecia areata (dated by TCRdb to between 2018 and 2020). A note on the overall study: The treated patients took part in an open-label pilot trial in which moderate-to-severe alopecia areata was treated with oral tofacitinib at 5 to 10 mg twice daily. In treated patients, disease severity was measured using the SALT score, which gives the percentage of scalp surface area affected. RNA was extracted with the PAXgene miRNA kit for fixed scalp, the miRNeasy kit for PBMCs, and the RNeasy kit for mouse skin. Amplification of TCRbeta CDR3 regions was done by immunoSEQ multiplex PCR using 35 Vbeta forward primers and 13 Jbeta reverse primers. Scalp clonality was compared among normal scalp (n=4), patchy alopecia areata scalp (n=8), and alopecia totalis/universalis scalp (n=8). Human TCRbeta sequencing covered scalp tissue and sorted CD4+ and CD8+ peripheral blood T cells from patchy and totalis/universalis alopecia areata patients and healthy controls. Patients on tofacitinib were biopsied at baseline and after 4 and 24 weeks of treatment, and several of the patients also had a later scalp biopsy. Tofacitinib was administered for 6 to 18 months, and 6 months of follow-up off drug were then conducted to assess delayed response and recurrence. High-throughput TCRbeta sequencing was used to examine T cell clonal expansion in alopecia areata in both the C3H/HeJ mouse model and human patients.

Preparation of the library involved the immunoSEQ multiplex PCR assay. RNA was extracted from all samples and reverse transcribed into cDNA as template for TCR sequencing. First-strand cDNA was synthesized using SuperScript III with a 2:1 mix of oligo-dT and random hexamers. A synthetic immune receptor repertoire was used to assess amplification bias, and residual bias was removed computationally. Under the source paper's analysis protocol: Raw reads were preprocessed for error removal, and CDR3 was defined according to IMGT conventions as running from the conserved cysteine to phenylalanine. Clonality was computed as 1 minus the Shannon entropy, with the entropy normalized by log2 of the number of productive unique TCRs. Whether scalp clones were CD4 or CD8 was inferred by matching scalp TCRbeta sequences against CD4 and CD8 repertoires sorted from blood. TCRdb re-hosts the immuneACCESS table, in-frame sequences only. Its copies lack some clones; in the studies checked, an unresolved V gene accounts for under half of them, and the cause for the rest is not known. V and J calls and clone size are copied from that table; D and trimming were computed from the DNA. The sample table records 100,000 to 150,000 clones; around 60% of these occur just once. Of the sample, 4.5% to 6% falls within the top ten clones.

The full study reports these points: Compared with normal scalp, lesional scalp had higher clonality and more expanded CD8+ clones, particularly in alopecia totalis/universalis, a pattern that suggests antigenic drive. TCR sequences shared between patients were less clear than in mice, possibly partly because of HLA diversity in the patient population. Many expanded lesional clones were found to persist in scalp and blood during tofacitinib treatment, and relapse after treatment cessation may be partly explained by this persistence. Scalp TCR repertoire analysis is complicated because resident alphabeta T cells in normal human skin are also sequenced, whereas mouse skin is dominated by gammadelta T cells. With tofacitinib, both scalp clonality and the number of expanded CD8+ clones among the top 100 scalp clones went down significantly. The treated cohort was small, with a single nonresponder, so links between baseline CD8+ expansion and response need larger studies.

Between the V and J ends, shortened by 3 bases and 1 base respectively, the junction contains 6 bases. Spanning cysteine to phenylalanine, the CDR3 consists of 14 amino acids. Only CDR3 DNA remains: 42 bases, in frame from the first base. The sample's time point, from its label and the paper: less than five weeks on oral tofacitinib. What this sample's treatment or condition label stands for: oral pan-JAK inhibitor, 5-10 mg twice daily. Lesional scalp punch biopsies and peripheral blood were obtained from alopecia areata patients. PBMCs were isolated by density centrifugation and stained for CD3, CD4 and CD8, and CD4+ and CD8+ T cells were sorted on a FACSAria. On this clone itself: It has no known antigen specificity. Base-call qualities are not available, and no considerably larger clone is one nucleotide away.

The chain is assembled from TRBV23-1 and TRBJ2-2, with no D gene named confidently. TRBV23-1 is given ORF status, its function remaining uncertain. This clonotype was obtained from a human donor with alopecia areata. Sequencing was performed on CD4+ T cells sorted from blood, taken at week 4, from a patient treated with tofacitinib. The DNA is TGCGCCAGCAGTCAGTCAGGGAACACCGGGGAGCTGTTTTTT. Its protein is CASSQSGNTGELFF.